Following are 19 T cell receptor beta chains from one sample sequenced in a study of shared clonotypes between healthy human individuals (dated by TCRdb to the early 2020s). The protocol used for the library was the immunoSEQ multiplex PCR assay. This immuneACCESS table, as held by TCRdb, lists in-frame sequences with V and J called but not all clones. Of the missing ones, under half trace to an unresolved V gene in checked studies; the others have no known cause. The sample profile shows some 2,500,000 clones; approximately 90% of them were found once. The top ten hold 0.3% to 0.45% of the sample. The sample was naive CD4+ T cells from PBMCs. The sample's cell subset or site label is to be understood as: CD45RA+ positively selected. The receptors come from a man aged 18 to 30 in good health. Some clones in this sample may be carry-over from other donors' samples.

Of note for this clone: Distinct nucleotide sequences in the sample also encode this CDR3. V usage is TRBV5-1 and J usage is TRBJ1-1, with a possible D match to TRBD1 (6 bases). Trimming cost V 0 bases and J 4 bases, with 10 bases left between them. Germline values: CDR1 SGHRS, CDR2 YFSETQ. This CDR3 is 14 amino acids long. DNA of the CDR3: TGCGCCAGCAGCTTGGAACAGGGTAGCACTGAAGCTTTCTTT. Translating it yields CASSLEQGSTEAFF.

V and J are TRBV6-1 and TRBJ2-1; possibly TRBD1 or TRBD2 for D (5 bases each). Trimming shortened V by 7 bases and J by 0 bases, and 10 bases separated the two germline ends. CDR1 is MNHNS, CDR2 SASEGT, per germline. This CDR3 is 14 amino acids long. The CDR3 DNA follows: TGTGCCAGCACCTGGGACCGCTCCTACAATGAGCAGTTCTTC. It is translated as CASTWDRSYNEQFF.

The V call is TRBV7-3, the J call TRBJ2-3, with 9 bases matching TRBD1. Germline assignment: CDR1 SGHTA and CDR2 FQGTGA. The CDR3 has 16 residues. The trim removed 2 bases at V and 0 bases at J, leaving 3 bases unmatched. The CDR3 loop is CASSLVGQGSTDTQYF. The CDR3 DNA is TGTGCCAGCAGCTTAGTGGGACAGGGAAGCACAGATACGCAGTATTTT.

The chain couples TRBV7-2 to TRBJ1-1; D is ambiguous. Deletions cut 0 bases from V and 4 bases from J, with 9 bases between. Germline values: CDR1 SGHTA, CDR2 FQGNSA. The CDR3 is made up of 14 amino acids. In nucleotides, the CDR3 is TGTGCCAGCAGCTTAGCAGGGCTGGTCACTGAAGCTTTCTTT. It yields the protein CASSLAGLVTEAFF.

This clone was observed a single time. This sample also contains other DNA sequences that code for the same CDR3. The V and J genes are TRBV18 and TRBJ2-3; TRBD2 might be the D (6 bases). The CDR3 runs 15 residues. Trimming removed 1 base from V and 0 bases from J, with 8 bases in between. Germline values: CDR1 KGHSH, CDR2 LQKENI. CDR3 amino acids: CASSPLAGSTDTQYF. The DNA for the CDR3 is TGTGCCAGCTCACCACTTGCGGGAAGCACAGATACGCAGTATTTT.

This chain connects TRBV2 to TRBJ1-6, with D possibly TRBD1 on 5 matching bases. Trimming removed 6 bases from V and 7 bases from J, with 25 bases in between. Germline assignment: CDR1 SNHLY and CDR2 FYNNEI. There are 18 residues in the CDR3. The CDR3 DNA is TGTGCCAGCAGCTACAAAGCCCCCCAAGGGGTGGGGAATTCACCCCTCCACTTT. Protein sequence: CASSYKAPQGVGNSPLHF. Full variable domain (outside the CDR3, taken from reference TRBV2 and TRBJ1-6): EPEVTQTPSHQVTQMGQEVILRCVPISNHLYFYWYRQILGQKVEFLVSFYNNEISEKSEIFDDQFSVERPDGSNFTLKIRSTKLEDSAMYFCASSYKAPQGVGNSPLHFGNGTRLTVT.

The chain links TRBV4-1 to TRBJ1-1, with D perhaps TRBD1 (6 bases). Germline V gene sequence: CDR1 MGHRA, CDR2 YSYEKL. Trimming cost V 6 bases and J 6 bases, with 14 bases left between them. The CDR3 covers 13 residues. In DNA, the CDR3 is TGCGCCAGCAGGGGGGGGGCCGGTGCTGAAGCTTTCTTT. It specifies CASRGGAGAEAFF.

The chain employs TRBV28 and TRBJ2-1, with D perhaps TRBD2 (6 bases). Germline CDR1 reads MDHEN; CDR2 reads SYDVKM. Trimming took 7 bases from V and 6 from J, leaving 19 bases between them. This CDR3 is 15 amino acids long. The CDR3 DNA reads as TGTGCCAGCACCAATAGCGGACACAACCTCAATGAGCAGTTCTTC. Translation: CASTNSGHNLNEQFF.

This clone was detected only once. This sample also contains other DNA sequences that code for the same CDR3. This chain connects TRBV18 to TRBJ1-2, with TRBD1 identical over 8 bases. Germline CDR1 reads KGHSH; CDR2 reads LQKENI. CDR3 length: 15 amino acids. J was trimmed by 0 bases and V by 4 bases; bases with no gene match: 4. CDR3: CASSHGQGPNYGYTF. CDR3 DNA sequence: TGTGCCAGCTCACATGGACAGGGTCCTAACTATGGCTACACCTTC.

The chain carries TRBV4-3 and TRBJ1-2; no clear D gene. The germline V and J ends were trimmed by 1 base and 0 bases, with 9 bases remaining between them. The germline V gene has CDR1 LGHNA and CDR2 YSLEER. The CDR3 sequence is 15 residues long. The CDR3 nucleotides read TGCGCCAGCAGCCAAGTTCCGGAACCTAACTATGGCTACACCTTC. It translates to CASSQVPEPNYGYTF.

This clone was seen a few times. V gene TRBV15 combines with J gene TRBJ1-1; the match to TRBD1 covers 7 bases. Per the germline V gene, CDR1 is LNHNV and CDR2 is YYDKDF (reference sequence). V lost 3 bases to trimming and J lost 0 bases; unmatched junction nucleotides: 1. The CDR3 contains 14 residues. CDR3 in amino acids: CATSRGTVNTEAFF. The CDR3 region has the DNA TGTGCCACCAGCAGGGGGACAGTGAACACTGAAGCTTTCTTT.

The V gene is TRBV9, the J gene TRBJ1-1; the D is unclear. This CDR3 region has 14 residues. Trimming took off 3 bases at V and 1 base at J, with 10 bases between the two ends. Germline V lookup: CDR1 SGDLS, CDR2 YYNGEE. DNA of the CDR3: TGTGCCAGCAGCGCGAACAGAGGGAACACTGAAGCTTTCTTT. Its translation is CASSANRGNTEAFF. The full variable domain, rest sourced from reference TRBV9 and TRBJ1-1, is DSGVTQTPKHLITATGQRVTLRCSPRSGDLSVYWYQQSLDQGLQFLIQYYNGEERAKGNILERFSAQQFPDLHSELNLSSLELGDSALYFCASSANRGNTEAFFGQGTRLTVV.

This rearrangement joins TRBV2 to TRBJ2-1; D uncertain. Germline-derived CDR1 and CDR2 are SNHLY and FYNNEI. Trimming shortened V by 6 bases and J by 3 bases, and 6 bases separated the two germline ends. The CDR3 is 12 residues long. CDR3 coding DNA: TGTGCCAGCAGACAGAACTACAATGAGCAGTTCTTC. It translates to CASRQNYNEQFF.

This chain's CDR3 is CASSLKNNEQFF. As DNA, the CDR3 is TGTGCCAGCAGCTTAAAGAACAATGAGCAGTTCTTC. V usage is TRBV7-9 and J usage is TRBJ2-1; no reliable D call. Germline V gene data show CDR1 as SEHNR and CDR2 as FQNEAQ (reference sequence). The CDR3 consists of 12 residues. V was shortened by 2 bases and J by 5 bases, with 4 bases between the two germline ends. Together with reference TRBV7-9 and TRBJ2-1, the CDR3 gives the full variable domain: DTGVSQNPRHKITKRGQNVTFRCDPISEHNRLYWYRQTLGQGPEFLTYFQNEAQLEKSRLLSDRFSAERPKGSFSTLEIQRTEQGDSAMYLCASSLKNNEQFFGPGTRLTVL.

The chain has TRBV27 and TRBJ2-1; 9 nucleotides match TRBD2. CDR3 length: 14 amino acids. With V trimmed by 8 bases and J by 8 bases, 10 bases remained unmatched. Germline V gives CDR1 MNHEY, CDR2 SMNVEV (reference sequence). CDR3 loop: CASSRREGPYEQFF. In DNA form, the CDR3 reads TGTGCCAGCTCCCGGCGGGAGGGCCCCTATGAGCAGTTCTTC.

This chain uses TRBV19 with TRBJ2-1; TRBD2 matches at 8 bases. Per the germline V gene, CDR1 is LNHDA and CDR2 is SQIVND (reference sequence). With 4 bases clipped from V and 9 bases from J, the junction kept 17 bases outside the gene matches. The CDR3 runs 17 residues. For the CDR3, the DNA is TGTGCCAGTAGTAATTTACTACGGGAGGGCAGCTTCGCTGAGCAGTTCTTC. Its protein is CASSNLLREGSFAEQFF.

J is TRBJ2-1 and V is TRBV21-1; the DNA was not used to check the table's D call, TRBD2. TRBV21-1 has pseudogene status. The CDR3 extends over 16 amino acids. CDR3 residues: CASSSPRGRVGNEQFF. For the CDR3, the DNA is TGTGCCAGCAGCAGCCCCCGCGGGCGGGTGGGCAATGAGCAGTTCTTC.

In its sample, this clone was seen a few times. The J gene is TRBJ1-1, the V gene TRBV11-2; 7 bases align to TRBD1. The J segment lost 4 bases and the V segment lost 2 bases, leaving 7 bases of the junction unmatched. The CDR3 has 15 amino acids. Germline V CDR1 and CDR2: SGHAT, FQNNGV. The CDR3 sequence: CASSLLRDSPTEAFF. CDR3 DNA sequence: TGTGCCAGCAGCTTACTCCGGGACAGCCCCACTGAAGCTTTCTTT.

CDR3 in amino acids: CASGNTDTQYF. The CDR3 bases are TGTGCCAGCGGGAACACAGATACGCAGTATTTT. The chain carries TRBV6-6 and TRBJ2-3, with D unresolved. The CDR3 runs to 11 residues. Per the germline V gene, CDR1 is MNHNY and CDR2 is SVGAGI (reference sequence). The germline V and J ends were trimmed by 8 bases and 2 bases, with 5 bases remaining between them.